The clone carrying this T cell receptor (beta chain) was seen once. Its target is not known. An end of the junction does not agree with germline; a read error may underlie this. TCRdb re-derived calls from the reads in MiXCR, one entry per CDR3 protein. The sample contains a few hundred thousand distinct CDR3 sequences, over 7.5% of which appear only once. This entry is derived from a study of T cell repertoires in cytomegalovirus infection. Whole-study results and caveats: The cumulative frequency of public TCR beta families distinguished individuals who carried CMV together with the relevant HLA.

Germline lookup yields CDR1 SGHTA and CDR2 FQGTGA. The CDR3 has 15 residues. The chain joins TRBV7-3 to TRBJ2-3, with TRBD2 as a possible D gene (6 bases). Sequencing used PBMCs. The TCR comes from a human donor in good health (CMV status not recorded). Some clones in this sample may be carry-over from other donors' samples. The CDR3: CAGSPGLPSTDTQYF. The CDR3 DNA sequence: TGTGCCGGCAGCCCCGGACTACCTAGCACAGATACGCAGTATTTT. The full variable domain, rest sourced from reference TRBV7-3 and TRBJ2-3, is GAGVSQTPSNKVTEKGKYVELRCDPISGHTALYWYRQSLGQGPEFLIYFQGTGAADDSGLPNDRFFAVRPEGSVSTLKIQRTERGDSAVYLCAGSPGLPSTDTQYFGPGTRLTVL.